This T cell receptor beta chain comes out of a study of blood T cell repertoires in COVID-19. Study at large: The study drew acute and convalescent COVID-19 samples from the United States, Italy and Spain.

CDR1 is KGHDR and CDR2 is SFDVKD in the germline V gene. The V gene end was trimmed by 10 bases and the J gene end by 4 bases; junction bases not matched to a gene: 7. The CDR3 runs 14 residues. Study processing details: Nucleated cell number was recorded as an estimate derived from reference gene primer amplification. TCRdb keeps only in-frame clones here, not all; method: immunoSEQ multiplex PCR. V, J and clone size are taken as reported in that table, and D and trimming were inferred from the DNA itself. Seen here are approximately 120,000 clones, roughly 85% observed once, and the top ten hold about 4.3%.

The sequence was collected from a human donor in a cohort sampled during active COVID-19. Sequencing was done on a sample of peripheral blood. The chain recombines TRBV24-1 with TRBJ2-1; 9 nucleotides match TRBD2. This CDR3 reads CATQGLAGYNEQFF. In DNA, the CDR3 is TGTGCCACGCAGGGGCTAGCGGGGTACAATGAGCAGTTCTTC.